The rows below give T cell receptor beta chains drawn from one sample of a study of T-cell reconstitution after alpha-beta-depleted transplantation in children. MiXCR, applied by TCRdb to the PCR reads, yields one record per CDR3 protein. Of about 980,000 distinct CDR3 sequences in the sample, about 26% were seen once. This specimen was PBMCs, mostly from graft donor cells, taken 360 days after TCRalphabeta/CD19-depleted stem cell transplant. The origin of the receptors is a boy younger than two who had a stem cell transplant for SCID, so the T cells may come from the graft donor. Both conserved end residues are part of each CDR3. Fields, in order: J gene, D gene, clone size, V gene, CDR3 DNA, CDR3 protein. A D gene is named only where the DNA matches it firmly. Size values are once, few and many counts, or a class for expanded clones, and some rows have none.

TRBJ2-5	NA	NA	TRBV5-1	TGCGCCAGCAGCCGAATCGGGGAGACCCAGTACTTC	CASSRIGETQYF
TRBJ1-4	NA	few	TRBV4-2	TGTGCCAGCAGCCAGGGGTTACCAACTAATGAAAAACTGTTTTTT	CASSQGLPTNEKLFF
TRBJ2-3	TRBD2	few	TRBV12-3/TRBV12-4	TGTGCCAGCAGTCCCCCTAGCGGGGGCCCGACAGATACGCAGTATTTT	CASSPPSGGPTDTQYF
TRBJ1-1	NA	NA	TRBV12-3/TRBV12-4	TGTGCCAGCAGTTTAGTGTCAGGGGTTGGAACTGAAGCTTTCTTT	CASSLVSGVGTEAFF
TRBJ2-7	NA	NA	TRBV3-1	TGTGCCAGCAGCCTCACCTGGATGGCAGGCCCTCTCGACGAGCAGTACTTC	CASSLTWMAGPLDEQYF
TRBJ2-6	NA	NA	TRBV6-1	TGTGCCAGCAGTGGTCTGGGGGCCAACGTCCTGACTTTC	CASSGLGANVLTF
TRBJ2-7	NA	NA	TRBV20-1	TGCAGTGCTAGAGAATTCGACTTATCCTACCAGCAGTACTTC	CSAREFDLSYQQYF
TRBJ2-7	TRBD2	NA	TRBV12-3/TRBV12-4	TGTGCCAGCAGTTTGGAGCGGGGGTTCTCCTACGAGCAGTACTTC	CASSLERGFSYEQYF
TRBJ2-5	NA	NA	TRBV20-1	TGCAGTGCTAGAGTCCTGACTCCCTTCCAAGAGACCCAGTACTTC	CSARVLTPFQETQYF
TRBJ2-7	TRBD1	NA	TRBV28	TGTGCCAGCAGTACATACAGGGGGTTCTACGAGCAGTACTTC	CASSTYRGFYEQYF
TRBJ1-4	NA	few	TRBV4-1	TGCGCCAGCAGCCAAGAGCGGATCAACAGTGAAAAACTGTTTTTT	CASSQERINSEKLFF
TRBJ2-1	TRBD1	NA	TRBV6-5	TGTGCCAGCAGTTACTTGGGGGACAGCAATGAGCAGTTCTTC	CASSYLGDSNEQFF
TRBJ1-4	NA	NA	TRBV12-3/TRBV12-4	TGTGCCAGCACCCAGGGGCAGGATGTCACTAATGAAAAACTGTTTTTT	CASTQGQDVTNEKLFF
TRBJ2-3	TRBD1	few	TRBV5-1	TGCGCCAGCAGCTTGGAAAGGGACAGTTACACAGATACGCAGTATTTT	CASSLERDSYTDTQYF
TRBJ2-4	NA	few	TRBV27	TGTGCCAGCAGTTTTTTTCCTCCCCGGGCCAAAAACATTCAGTACTTC	CASSFFPPRAKNIQYF
TRBJ2-3	NA	many	TRBV5-1	TGCGCCAGCAGCTTGGTTGGTTCTCGAGCAGCCCCCACAGATACGCAGTATTTT	CASSLVGSRAAPTDTQYF
TRBJ2-3	NA	NA	TRBV9	TGTGCCAGCAGCGTAGCGGGCCAAATCACAGATACGCAGTATTTT	CASSVAGQITDTQYF
TRBJ2-3	NA	NA	TRBV30	TGTGCCTGGAGTGAGACGAAGGGCTTTAGACCCACAGATACGCAGTATTTT	CAWSETKGFRPTDTQYF
TRBJ1-4	NA	NA	TRBV9	TGTGCCAGCAGCGCGGGGGGTTTAGGGAATGAAAAACTGTTTTTT	CASSAGGLGNEKLFF
TRBJ2-1	TRBD1	NA	TRBV12-3/TRBV12-4	TGTGCCAGCAGTTTAATCTGGGGACAGGGGGTTGTGAATGAGCAGTTCTTC	CASSLIWGQGVVNEQFF
TRBJ1-1	TRBD1	few	TRBV7-3	TGTGCCAGCAGCCCGGCCTGGACAGGGATGAACACTGAAGCTTTCTTT	CASSPAWTGMNTEAFF
TRBJ2-5	NA	NA	TRBV7-6	TGTGCCAGCAGCCCTCTAGGAGAAGAGACCCAGTACTTC	CASSPLGEETQYF
TRBJ2-1	NA	few	TRBV6-2/TRBV6-3	TGTGCCAGCAGTTACGCGATTGGGCTAAACAATGAGCAGTTCTTC	CASSYAIGLNNEQFF
TRBJ2-3	TRBD2	NA	TRBV12-3/TRBV12-4	TGTGCCAGCACCAATCTAGCGGGGGGCCCCACAGATACGCAGTATTTT	CASTNLAGGPTDTQYF
TRBJ2-1	TRBD2	once	TRBV7-9	TGTGCCAGCAGCTTCGCGGGGGGCCCCCGCGGATGGAATGAGCAGTTCTTC	CASSFAGGPRGWNEQFF
TRBJ2-7	TRBD1	few	TRBV7-2	TGTGCCAGCAGCCCACGGACGTGGGGACAGGCCCACTACGAGCAGTACTTC	CASSPRTWGQAHYEQYF
TRBJ2-7	TRBD1	NA	TRBV7-9	TGTGCCAGCAGCCTTTGGACAGGGAGCGGCGAGCAGTACTTC	CASSLWTGSGEQYF
TRBJ2-1	NA	NA	TRBV4-3	TGCGCCAGCAGCCAAGATTTGGACTCCCCCTACAATGAGCAGTTCTTC	CASSQDLDSPYNEQFF
TRBJ2-2	NA	NA	TRBV11-2	TGTGCCAGCAGCTTAGATCGGGACGGACCCTACACCGGGGAGCTGTTTTTT	CASSLDRDGPYTGELFF
TRBJ1-5	NA	few	TRBV19	TGTGCCAGTAGTACCACAGGGCGCGGTCAGCCCCAGCATTTT	CASSTTGRGQPQHF
TRBJ2-5	TRBD2	NA	TRBV5-1	TGCGCCAGCAGCTCGTGGGGGCTAGCGGGGCAAGAGACCCAGTACTTC	CASSSWGLAGQETQYF
TRBJ1-1	NA	NA	TRBV7-3	TGTGCCAGCAGCTTAAATAGGGGGGAGAACACTGAAGCTTTCTTT	CASSLNRGENTEAFF
TRBJ2-5	NA	NA	TRBV7-2	TGTGCCAGCAGCTTAGAAGGGCACAGCCGGGAGACCCAGTACTTC	CASSLEGHSRETQYF
TRBJ1-6	NA	NA	TRBV12-3/TRBV12-4	TGTGCCAGCAGTTTCATCGAGTCACCCCTCCACTTT	CASSFIESPLHF
TRBJ1-6	NA	NA	TRBV28	TGTGCCAGCAGTTTAAGTGGGAAGGGGATTTCACCCCTCCACTTT	CASSLSGKGISPLHF
TRBJ1-2	TRBD1	few	TRBV3-1	TGTGCCAGCAGTCCATCCGGGACAGGGGGCAACTATGGCTACACCTTC	CASSPSGTGGNYGYTF
TRBJ2-3	TRBD2	NA	TRBV10-3	TGTGCCATCAGGAGAGTAGCGGGGGGCCTGCAGTATTTT	CAIRRVAGGLQYF
TRBJ2-3	TRBD2	few	TRBV7-3	TGTGCCAGCAGCAATAGCGGGGGGGCGGCAGATACGCAGTATTTT	CASSNSGGAADTQYF
TRBJ2-7	NA	once	TRBV11-2	TGTGCCAGCAGCTTAGATCAAACCTACGAGCAGTACTTC	CASSLDQTYEQYF
TRBJ2-3	NA	many	TRBV12-3/TRBV12-4	TGTGCCAGCAGCCCGATGGCAGATACGCAGTATTTT	CASSPMADTQYF
TRBJ2-1	TRBD2	few	TRBV5-1	TGCGCCAGCAGCTTGGATGCGGGGGGGCCCAATGAGCAGTTCTTC	CASSLDAGGPNEQFF
TRBJ1-6	TRBD1	NA	TRBV5-1	TGCGCCAGCAGCGAGGACAGGGCGGGCTCACCCCTCCACTTT	CASSEDRAGSPLHF
TRBJ2-1	NA	NA	TRBV20-1	TGCAGTGCTACCTCCGACGGATCCTACAATGAGCAGTTCTTC	CSATSDGSYNEQFF
TRBJ2-3	TRBD2	NA	TRBV4-1	TGCGCCAGCAGCCAAGATCCGGGATGGGCTAGCGGATTAACTAGCACAGATACGCAGTATTTT	CASSQDPGWASGLTSTDTQYF
TRBJ2-7	NA	NA	TRBV15	TGTGCCACGAGCAGGGGGGGCTCCTACGAGCAGTACTTC	CATSRGGSYEQYF
TRBJ2-3	TRBD1	NA	TRBV9	TGTGCCAGCAGCGTCCTACAGGGGTCCACAGATACGCAGTATTTT	CASSVLQGSTDTQYF
TRBJ1-1	NA	NA	TRBV5-1	TGCGCCAGCACCCGGCTCGGGAACACTGAAGCTTTCTTT	CASTRLGNTEAFF
TRBJ2-1	TRBD2	few	TRBV18	TGTGCCAGCTCACGTAGCGGGGGGGCCGATGAGCAGTTCTTC	CASSRSGGADEQFF